The rows below give T cell receptor beta chains drawn from one sample of a study of blood T cell repertoires in COVID-19. Sequenced by immunoSEQ multiplex PCR; TCRdb stores in-frame clones only, minus some. The sample lists approximately 24,000 clones, about 88% occurring once. Sequencing input: peripheral blood. Receptor source: a man between 65 and 80 years old with COVID-19, enrolled during active disease. CDR3s include the opening cysteine and the closing phenylalanine or tryptophan. A D gene is named only where the DNA matches it firmly. The size field is filled for only some rows; it gives once, few, many or a size class.

v_gene	d_gene	abundance	len	j_gene	CDR3aa	CDR3nt
TRBV5-1	NA	once	13	TRBJ1-1	CASSLEQGTEAFF	TGCGCCAGCAGCTTGGAACAGGGCACTGAAGCTTTCTTT
TRBV19	NA	NA	15	TRBJ2-5	CASSINRAKGETQYF	TGTGCCAGTAGTATCAACAGGGCGAAGGGAGAGACCCAGTACTTC
TRBV21-1	NA	NA	22	TRBJ2-1	CASSKPRWAFAVGTGKANEQFF	NA
TRBV19	TRBD1	once	15	TRBJ2-7	CASRRSSGQGYEQYF	TGTGCCAGTAGACGCTCATCGGGACAGGGATACGAGCAGTACTTC
TRBV27	TRBD2	NA	14	TRBJ2-3	CASSREGDGDTQYF	TGTGCCAGCAGCCGGGAGGGCGATGGAGATACGCAGTATTTT
TRBV7-2	TRBD2	NA	15	TRBJ2-7	CASSGGGTSGHEQYF	TGTGCCAGCAGCGGAGGGGGGACTAGCGGCCACGAGCAGTACTTC
TRBV6-6	TRBD1	NA	16	TRBJ1-5	CASSYSGGQINQPQHF	TGTGCCAGCAGTTACTCGGGGGGACAGATTAATCAGCCCCAGCATTTT
TRBV5-4	TRBD1	NA	15	TRBJ2-1	CASSLEGTGDNEQFF	TGTGCCAGCAGCTTGGAGGGGACAGGGGACAATGAGCAGTTCTTC
TRBV19	NA	NA	13	TRBJ1-1	CASSLTVYNEAFF	TGTGCCAGTAGTTTGACAGTTTACAATGAAGCTTTCTTT
TRBV11-2	TRBD2	NA	17	TRBJ2-7	CASSLVPPGGNSYEQYF	TGTGCCAGCAGCTTAGTCCCACCCGGGGGGAACTCCTACGAGCAGTACTTC
TRBV12-3/TRBV12-4	TRBD1	NA	13	TRBJ1-2	CAIMDHRGRGYTF	TGTGCCATCATGGACCACAGGGGGCGAGGCTACACCTTC
TRBV30	NA	NA	15	TRBJ1-5	CAWSSGTLSNQPQHF	TGTGCCTGGAGTAGCGGCACCCTAAGCAATCAGCCCCAGCATTTT
TRBV4-1	TRBD2	medium-sized	16	TRBJ2-1	CASSQYSGRSYNEQFF	TGCGCCAGCAGCCAATATAGCGGGAGGTCCTACAATGAGCAGTTCTTC
TRBV11-2	NA	NA	16	TRBJ1-1	CASSFRAGARGTEAFF	TGTGCCAGCAGCTTTAGGGCGGGAGCCCGGGGGACTGAAGCTTTCTTT
TRBV5-1	NA	NA	14	TRBJ1-2	CASSLVPGSYGYTF	TGCGCCAGCAGCTTGGTACCCGGGAGCTATGGCTACACCTTC
TRBV27	TRBD2	NA	16	TRBJ2-2	CASSLIGSGGTGELFF	TGTGCCAGCAGTTTAATCGGCAGCGGGGGAACCGGGGAGCTGTTTTTT
TRBV29-1	NA	NA	16	TRBJ2-1	CSVEGSYRSSYNEQFF	TGCAGCGTTGAAGGGTCCTACCGGAGCTCCTACAATGAGCAGTTCTTC
TRBV9	TRBD2	NA	16	TRBJ2-1	CASSPPTSGSYNEQFF	TGTGCCAGCAGCCCCCCGACTAGCGGCTCCTACAATGAGCAGTTCTTC
TRBV7-9	NA	NA	14	TRBJ1-4	CASSNQGKNEKLFF	TGTGCCAGCTCCAATCAGGGGAAGAATGAAAAACTGTTTTTT
TRBV7-6	TRBD2	NA	13	TRBJ2-1	CASRQLAGHEQFF	TGTGCCAGCAGGCAACTAGCGGGCCATGAGCAGTTCTTC
TRBV7-8	TRBD1	NA	16	TRBJ2-1	CASSLRDRGPYNEQFF	TGTGCCAGCAGCTTAAGGGACAGGGGACCTTACAATGAGCAGTTCTTC
TRBV7-9	NA	NA	15	TRBJ1-1	CASSRSGTINTEAFF	TGTGCCAGCAGTCGTTCCGGGACAATTAACACTGAAGCTTTCTTT
TRBV7-9	TRBD1	NA	14	TRBJ2-5	CASSYHRGEETQYF	TGTGCCAGCAGCTACCACAGGGGGGAGGAGACCCAGTACTTC
TRBV5-1	TRBD1	NA	14	TRBJ1-5	CASSPGTGSQPQHF	TGCGCCAGCAGCCCCGGGACAGGGAGTCAGCCCCAGCATTTT
TRBV6-5	NA	NA	14	TRBJ1-5	CASSLRQNNQPQHF	TGTGCCAGCAGTTTAAGACAGAACAATCAGCCCCAGCATTTT
TRBV15	NA	NA	14	TRBJ1-1	CATSKGSWRTEAFF	TGTGCCACCAGCAAAGGCAGCTGGAGAACTGAAGCTTTCTTT
TRBV6-5	TRBD1	once	14	TRBJ1-6	CASEPGQFNSPLHF	TGTGCCAGCGAGCCGGGACAGTTTAATTCACCCCTCCACTTT
TRBV19	TRBD1	once	20	TRBJ1-5	CASTLLPRGPEGYGNQPQHF	TGTGCCAGTACACTTCTTCCCAGGGGGCCCGAGGGATATGGCAATCAGCCCCAGCATTTT
TRBV6-2/TRBV6-3	TRBD1	NA	13	TRBJ1-2	CASSLTGGVGYTF	TGTGCCAGCAGTCTGACAGGGGGCGTAGGCTACACCTTC
TRBV7-2	NA	NA	14	TRBJ1-2	CASSLPPGYYGYTF	TGTGCCAGCAGCTTACCCCCAGGGTACTATGGCTACACCTTC
TRBV6-1	TRBD1	NA	16	TRBJ2-3	CASSERLGQGGNTQYF	TGTGCCAGCAGTGAAAGGCTGGGACAGGGAGGGAATACGCAGTATTTT
TRBV5-1	TRBD2	NA	11	TRBJ2-1	CASSSGLEEFF	TGCGCCAGCAGCTCCGGACTAGAGGAGTTCTTC
TRBV7-9	NA	NA	13	TRBJ2-7	CASSASQTDEQYF	TGTGCCAGCAGCGCCTCCCAGACAGACGAGCAGTACTTC
TRBV5-4	NA	few	15	TRBJ2-5	CASSPGSASGETQYF	TGTGCCAGCAGCCCTGGGAGCGCCTCTGGGGAGACCCAGTACTTC
TRBV6-5	NA	NA	13	TRBJ2-7	CASSLRGAYEQYF	TGTGCCAGCAGCCTCAGGGGTGCCTACGAGCAGTACTTC
TRBV27	TRBD2	NA	18	TRBJ2-4	CASSFRTSGSGTKNIQYF	TGTGCCAGCAGTTTCCGGACTAGCGGGAGCGGTACCAAAAACATTCAGTACTTC
TRBV5-1	NA	NA	15	TRBJ1-4	CASSLADGAREKLFF	TGCGCCAGCAGCTTGGCGGATGGGGCGCGGGAAAAACTGTTTTTT
TRBV6-6	TRBD1	once	13	TRBJ2-7	CASSYDRAWEQYF	TGTGCCAGCAGTTACGACAGGGCCTGGGAGCAGTACTTC
TRBV6-5	TRBD2	NA	16	TRBJ2-7	CASSYVSSGRHYEQYF	TGTGCCAGCAGTTACGTATCGAGCGGGAGACACTACGAGCAGTACTTC
TRBV11-2	NA	NA	16	TRBJ2-5	CASSLVIGGPGETQYF	TGTGCCAGCAGCTTAGTTATAGGAGGACCCGGGGAGACCCAGTACTTC
TRBV5-1	TRBD1	once	17	TRBJ2-1	CASSSGQGGLLYNEQFF	TGCGCCAGCAGCTCCGGACAGGGCGGTTTATTGTACAATGAGCAGTTCTTC
TRBV6-5	TRBD1	NA	11	TRBJ1-1	CASSRTGEAFF	TGTGCCAGCAGCCGGACAGGAGAAGCTTTCTTT
TRBV5-1	TRBD1	NA	14	TRBJ1-6	CASSRTGVGSPLHF	TGCGCCAGCTCCCGGACAGGGGTAGGTTCACCCCTCCACTTT
TRBV14	TRBD2	NA	18	TRBJ2-1	CASSPWVREGQNFNEQFF	TGTGCCAGCAGCCCCTGGGTCCGGGAGGGCCAAAATTTTAATGAGCAGTTCTTC
TRBV18	NA	once	14	TRBJ2-3	CASSPPGSGWTQYF	TGTGCCAGCTCACCCCCCGGGAGCGGGTGGACGCAGTATTTT